The 19 T cell receptor beta chains listed next were all sequenced from one sample in a study of CXCR3-negative and CXCR3-positive naive CD8 T cells. cDNA libraries for TRB were generated by 5' RACE incorporating UMI labels. TCRdb re-called the 5' RACE reads; every CDR3 protein appears as one record, without DNA. In total, the table holds 40,000 to 50,000 distinct CDR3 sequences. Sequenced material: naive CXCR3- CD8+ T cells from blood. Subset of the sample: CD45RO-CCR7+CD27+CD95- naive CD8+ T cells lacking CXCR3 (TNR3-). These receptor sequences come from a human donor in good health. Some clones in this sample may be carry-over from other donors' samples.

The chain employs TRBV7-9 and TRBJ2-1. This CDR3 comprises 12 residues. CDR1 SEHNR and CDR2 FQNEAQ come from the germline V gene (reference sequence). The chain's CDR3 is CASSLISDEQFF.

The chain has TRBV7-3 and TRBJ2-1; TCRdb gives TRBD2 as the D gene, but with no DNA this cannot be confirmed. The V gene's germline CDR1 is SGHTA and CDR2 FQGTGA. This CDR3 spans 15 amino acids. CDR3 sequence reads: CASSRLAGSYNEQFF.

The chain has TRBV27 and TRBJ2-2; TCRdb's D gene call, TRBD1, goes unchecked for lack of DNA. CDR3 size: 16 residues. Germline V lookup: CDR1 MNHEY, CDR2 SMNVEV (reference sequence). The CDR3 sequence is CASSPTGNQNTGELFF.

CDR3 sequence: CASSQERRYNEKLFF. This chain uses TRBV3-1 with TRBJ1-4. Germline CDR1 LGHDT, CDR2 YNNKEL (reference sequence). This CDR3 has 15 residues.

The chain joins TRBV19 to TRBJ2-7; TCRdb picks TRBD1, but there is no DNA to check that call. Per the germline V gene, CDR1 is LNHDA and CDR2 is SQIVND (reference sequence). The CDR3 is made up of 13 amino acids. The CDR3 region is CASSWDISYEQYF.

The gene calls are TRBV12-3 or TRBV12-4 and TRBJ2-1; TCRdb reports TRBD2, a call that lacks DNA to check it against. CDR3 length: 18 amino acids. This chain's CDR3 is CASSQGLAGGLSYNEQFF.

This rearrangement joins TRBV12-3 or TRBV12-4 to TRBJ2-3; without DNA, the TCRdb call of TRBD1 cannot be checked. CDR3 length: 14 residues. CDR3: CASSLFAPTDTQYF.

J is TRBJ2-1 and V is TRBV4-3; as DNA is missing, the TRBD2 call by TCRdb cannot be tested. Germline V CDR1 and CDR2: LGHNA, YSLEER. The CDR3 extends over 15 amino acids. The CDR3 here is CASSQDSGTYNEQFF.

This sequence joins TRBV6-2 or TRBV6-3 and TRBJ1-1. Per germline, CDR1 MNHEY and CDR2 SVGEGT. This CDR3 has 13 residues. The CDR3 is CASSWGMNTEAFF.

This sequence joins TRBV5-1 and TRBJ2-1; TCRdb indicates TRBD2, and absent DNA this call remains unverified. CDR3 length: 11 amino acids. Germline CDR1 is SGHRS and CDR2 is YFSETQ. Here the CDR3 reads CASSTGTSPFF.

The chain carries TRBV12-3 or TRBV12-4 and TRBJ2-1; the D gene TCRdb calls, TRBD1, cannot be checked with no DNA. This CDR3 is 15 amino acids long. CDR3 in amino acids: CASSFWGDGHNEQFF.

The chain combines TRBV28 with TRBJ2-1; the TCRdb call, TRBD1, lacks DNA for checking. This CDR3 has 14 residues. Germline V gene sequence: CDR1 MDHEN, CDR2 SYDVKM. This chain's CDR3 is CASRLGQSTNEQFF.

The chain combines TRBV28 with TRBJ1-1. The CDR3 length is 13 residues. The V gene's germline CDR1 is MDHEN and CDR2 SYDVKM. The CDR3 loop is CASSLIARSEAFF. Full variable domain (missing parts from reference TRBV28 and TRBJ1-1): DVKVTQSSRYLVKRTGEKVFLECVQDMDHENMFWYRQDPGLGLRLIYFSYDVKMKEKGDIPEGYSVSREKKERFSLILESASTNQTSMYLCASSLIARSEAFFGQGTRLTVV.

The rearrangement joins TRBV4-3 to TRBJ2-6. CDR1 is LGHNA, CDR2 YSLEER, per germline. The CDR3 is 16 residues long. This chain's CDR3 is CASSRALGSGANVLTF.

The genes are TRBV20-1 and TRBJ2-2; the D call from TCRdb, TRBD2, cannot be confirmed without DNA. The CDR3 runs to 17 residues. Germline lookup yields CDR1 DFQATT and CDR2 SNEGSKA (reference sequence). The CDR3: CSARGTASGGRGGELFF.

The rearrangement links TRBV12-3 or TRBV12-4 to TRBJ2-5; checking the TCRdb D call of TRBD2 is not possible without DNA. The CDR3 covers 15 residues. This chain's CDR3 is CASSLMRLGEETQYF.

The rearrangement links TRBV29-1 to TRBJ1-1. The CDR3 contains 13 residues. CDR1 and CDR2 from the germline V gene are SQVTM and ANQGSEA. The CDR3 protein is CSVGLGMNTEAFF.

The CDR3 loop is CSVEAGASSYNEQFF. The V gene is TRBV29-1, the J gene TRBJ2-1; TCRdb reports TRBD1, a call that lacks DNA to check it against. Per the germline V gene, CDR1 is SQVTM and CDR2 is ANQGSEA. CDR3 length: 15 residues.

This sequence joins TRBV12-3 or TRBV12-4 and TRBJ1-6. This CDR3 has 14 amino acids. CDR3 sequence: CASSLQGGNSPLHF.